This record covers a single T cell receptor (beta chain). What it binds is unknown. The PCR made use of 60 Vbeta and 13 Jbeta primers. TCRdb keeps only in-frame clones here, not all; method: immunoSEQ multiplex PCR. Found here are 150,000 or so clones, about three quarters of them singletons; the top ten hold under 3%. V lost 5 bases and J lost 0; bases outside the gene matches: 5. The length of the CDR3 is 16 residues. Germline V gives CDR1 SEHNR, CDR2 FQNEAQ (reference sequence). This entry belongs to a study of cytomegalovirus exposure and HLA in healthy donors. General study results and limits: In vitro checks showed that three CMV-associated chains really do target CMV antigens. CMV serostatus was the only immune exposure information that was available.

This sequence joins TRBV7-9 and TRBJ2-3, with TRBD2 matching over 10 bases. The sample comprised PBMCs. The receptor's source is a man aged 35 to 55 in good health and CMV-seropositive. CDR3 region: CASSLKREGSTDTQYF. CDR3 in DNA: TGTGCCAGCAGCCTCAAGCGGGAGGGAAGCACAGATACGCAGTATTTT.